Listed below are T cell receptor beta chains from one sample, sequenced in a study of radiation and T cells in renal cell carcinoma. Assay: immunoSEQ multiplex PCR; the TCRdb copy retains only in-frame clones and omits some. The table has some 130,000 clones, roughly four fifths seen once. The sample in question was blood, obtained from a patient whose treatment included radiotherapy and nephrectomy. The receptors were sampled from a woman aged 55-75 years with renal cell carcinoma. CDR3s include the opening cysteine and the closing phenylalanine or tryptophan. The D gene is left open where the match is weak. Size tells how often a clone was seen (once, few, many) or the class of an expanded clone, and some rows leave it out.

V gene	J gene	clone size	D gene	CDR3 length	CDR3 protein	CDR3 DNA
TRBV6-5	TRBJ1-3	NA	NA	15	CASSYSSGSGNTIYF	TGTGCCAGCAGTTACTCATCAGGGTCGGGAAACACCATATATTTT
TRBV4-1	TRBJ2-2	NA	NA	17	CASSLKPGQGKAGELFF	TGCGCCAGCAGCCTTAAACCGGGACAAGGGAAAGCTGGGGAGCTGTTTTTT
TRBV27	TRBJ1-2	many	TRBD1	15	CASSLYRGKGYGYTF	TGTGCCAGCAGTCTTTACAGGGGGAAGGGTTATGGCTACACCTTC
TRBV7-2	TRBJ1-6	NA	NA	12	CASSSRNSPLHF	TGTGCCAGCAGCTCCAGGAATTCACCCCTCCACTTT
TRBV19	TRBJ1-2	NA	NA	13	CASSPSGVYGYTF	TGTGCCAGTAGTCCCTCGGGGGTCTATGGCTACACCTTC
TRBV21-1	TRBJ2-7	NA	NA	16	CASSNAIGGTFYEQYF	TGTGCCAGCAGCAACGCCATTGGGGGGACATTCTACGAGCAGTACTTC
TRBV9	TRBJ2-4	NA	NA	15	CASSVDGRGRDIQYF	TGTGCCAGCAGCGTAGATGGCAGGGGTCGGGACATTCAGTACTTC
TRBV19	TRBJ2-3	NA	TRBD2	16	CASSYLAALGTDTQYF	TGTGCCAGTAGTTACCTAGCGGCCCTAGGCACAGATACGCAGTATTTT
TRBV9	TRBJ2-2	NA	NA	17	CASSVGSRGSVTGELFF	TGTGCCAGCAGCGTGGGATCCAGGGGCTCGGTCACCGGGGAGCTGTTTTTT
TRBV28	TRBJ2-1	NA	TRBD2	15	CASSLPGTSIGEQFF	TGTGCCAGCAGTCTTCCCGGGACTAGTATTGGTGAGCAGTTCTTC
TRBV4-1	TRBJ1-5	NA	NA	16	CASSQERTGRDQPQHF	TGCGCCAGCAGCCAAGAAAGAACCGGGAGGGACCAGCCCCAGCATTTT
TRBV28	TRBJ1-1	few	NA	14	CASSFRGVRGEAFF	TGTGCCAGCAGTTTTAGAGGGGTCCGGGGGGAAGCTTTCTTT
TRBV18	TRBJ1-1	NA	NA	15	CASSPGLGGSTEAFF	TGTGCCAGCTCACCCGGACTAGGGGGGAGCACTGAAGCTTTCTTT
TRBV7-9	TRBJ2-5	NA	NA	13	CASSLAGIETQYF	TGTGCCAGCAGCTTAGCAGGGATAGAGACCCAGTACTTC
TRBV18	TRBJ2-7	NA	NA	13	CASSPGQNYEQYF	TGTGCCAGCTCACCTGGACAGAATTACGAGCAGTACTTC
TRBV2	TRBJ2-4	NA	NA	12	CASSSQGNIQYF	TGTGCCAGCAGTTCACAGGGAAACATTCAGTACTTC
TRBV7-6	TRBJ2-7	NA	NA	15	CASSPGAHPSYEQYF	TGTGCCAGCAGCCCAGGTGCACATCCGTCCTACGAGCAGTACTTC
TRBV7-6	TRBJ1-5	NA	NA	16	CASSLDSGQGNQPQHF	TGTGCCAGCAGCTTAGACTCAGGGCAGGGCAATCAGCCCCAGCATTTT
TRBV10-3	TRBJ2-1	once	NA	14	CAINARTTDNEQFF	TGTGCCATCAATGCGAGGACTACCGACAATGAGCAGTTCTTC
TRBV5-1	TRBJ2-7	NA	NA	15	CASSLDLQGYYEQYF	TGCGCCAGCAGCTTGGATCTACAGGGTTACTACGAGCAGTACTTC
TRBV19	TRBJ1-5	NA	NA	15	CASRPPGGGRQPQHF	TGTGCCAGTAGACCCCCTGGAGGGGGTAGGCAGCCCCAGCATTTT
TRBV11-2	TRBJ2-2	NA	NA	13	CASSLGATGELFF	TGTGCCAGCAGCCTGGGGGCCACCGGGGAGCTGTTTTTT
TRBV7-9	TRBJ2-7	NA	NA	14	CASSSQTPSGEQYF	TGTGCCAGCAGCTCGCAGACTCCCTCGGGCGAGCAGTACTTC
TRBV4-3	TRBJ1-2	NA	NA	14	CASSGRSPNYGYTF	TGCGCCAGCAGCGGGAGGAGCCCTAACTATGGCTACACCTTC
TRBV5-6	TRBJ1-1	NA	NA	13	CASSRRGATEAFF	TGTGCCAGCAGCCGAAGGGGGGCAACTGAAGCTTTCTTT
TRBV14	TRBJ2-1	NA	TRBD1	16	CASSRLGTGLSDEQFF	TGTGCCAGCAGCCGTCTCGGGACAGGGCTATCCGATGAGCAGTTCTTC
TRBV27	TRBJ2-7	NA	NA	13	CASSLTGDYEQYF	TGTGCCAGCAGTTTAACTGGCGACTACGAGCAGTACTTC
TRBV27	TRBJ2-2	NA	NA	14	CASGQYSNTGELFF	TGTGCCAGCGGACAGTACTCGAACACCGGGGAGCTGTTTTTT
TRBV5-1	TRBJ1-2	NA	TRBD1	15	CASSLGQGTNYGYTF	TGCGCCAGCAGCTTGGGACAGGGAACTAACTATGGCTACACCTTC
TRBV13	TRBJ2-3	NA	NA	14	CASSLGASADTQYF	TGTGCCAGCAGCTTAGGGGCTAGCGCAGATACGCAGTATTTT
TRBV19	TRBJ2-1	once	TRBD1	15	CASSPRTGQGNEQFF	TGTGCCAGTAGTCCTCGGACAGGTCAGGGCAATGAGCAGTTCTTC
TRBV5-4	TRBJ2-3	NA	TRBD1	20	CASSRPLRGTGGVGTDTQYF	TGTGCCAGCAGCCGCCCCCTCCGGGGAACAGGGGGAGTGGGCACAGATACGCAGTATTTT
TRBV6-1	TRBJ1-4	NA	TRBD1	15	CASSKDRGNNEKLFF	TGTGCCAGCAGTAAAGACAGGGGGAATAATGAAAAACTGTTTTTT
TRBV6-1	TRBJ1-4	NA	NA	16	CASSEGLRVEGEKLFF	TGTGCCAGCAGTGAAGGTCTCAGGGTAGAGGGAGAAAAACTGTTTTTT
TRBV6-1	TRBJ1-2	NA	NA	15	CASSAPPARTYGYTF	TGTGCCAGCAGTGCCCCCCCGGCACGAACCTATGGCTACACCTTC
TRBV6-6	TRBJ2-7	NA	TRBD1	14	CASATGGGRYEQYF	TGTGCCAGCGCAACAGGGGGAGGTCGGTACGAGCAGTACTTC
TRBV4-1	TRBJ1-4	few	NA	16	CASSQSKGRGDEKLFF	TGCGCCAGCAGCCAAAGTAAAGGCAGGGGAGATGAAAAACTGTTTTTT
TRBV6-4	TRBJ2-3	NA	TRBD2	16	CASSPQLAGGRDTQYF	TGTGCCAGCAGTCCCCAACTAGCGGGAGGCCGAGATACGCAGTATTTT
TRBV11-3	TRBJ1-1	NA	NA	14	CASSLQGTRSEAFF	TGTGCCAGCAGCTTACAGGGGACTAGGTCTGAAGCTTTCTTT
TRBV4-3	TRBJ2-7	NA	NA	14	CASSQRRSSYEQYF	TGCGCCAGCAGCCAGCGGAGGAGCTCCTACGAGCAGTACTTC
TRBV4-2	TRBJ2-2	few	NA	15	CASSHSGVTTGELFF	TGTGCCAGCAGCCATTCAGGGGTGACCACCGGGGAGCTGTTTTTT
TRBV30	TRBJ1-5	few	NA	14	CAWSGRYSNQPQHF	TGTGCCTGGAGTGGCAGGTATAGCAATCAGCCCCAGCATTTT
TRBV7-9	TRBJ1-1	many	NA	14	CASSLGRAVTEAFF	TGTGCCAGCAGTCTCGGCCGGGCGGTGACTGAAGCTTTCTTT
TRBV2	TRBJ1-4	NA	TRBD1	10	CASGPGQGYF	TGTGCCAGCGGCCCCGGACAGGGGTATTTT
TRBV5-1	TRBJ1-4	NA	NA	15	CASSPSGVLNEKLFF	TGCGCCAGCAGCCCTTCAGGGGTCCTTAATGAAAAACTGTTTTTT
TRBV5-4	TRBJ2-7	NA	TRBD2	16	CASSLDPAGGLREQYF	TGTGCCAGCAGCTTGGATCCAGCGGGGGGACTTCGCGAGCAGTACTTC
TRBV6-1	TRBJ1-2	few	NA	15	CASSGKDGYNYGYTF	TGTGCCAGCAGTGGTAAGGACGGGTACAACTATGGCTACACCTTC
TRBV7-2	TRBJ1-2	once	TRBD1	17	CASSSRTGGISNYGYTF	TGTGCCAGCAGCTCCCGGACAGGGGGCATTTCGAACTATGGCTACACCTTC
TRBV15	TRBJ2-3	NA	NA	13	CATSREVEDTQYF	TGTGCCACCAGCAGAGAGGTCGAGGATACGCAGTATTTT
TRBV11-2	TRBJ2-1	once	TRBD2	16	CASSLALTSGRGEQFF	TGTGCCAGCAGCTTAGCCCTTACTAGCGGGAGGGGTGAGCAGTTCTTC